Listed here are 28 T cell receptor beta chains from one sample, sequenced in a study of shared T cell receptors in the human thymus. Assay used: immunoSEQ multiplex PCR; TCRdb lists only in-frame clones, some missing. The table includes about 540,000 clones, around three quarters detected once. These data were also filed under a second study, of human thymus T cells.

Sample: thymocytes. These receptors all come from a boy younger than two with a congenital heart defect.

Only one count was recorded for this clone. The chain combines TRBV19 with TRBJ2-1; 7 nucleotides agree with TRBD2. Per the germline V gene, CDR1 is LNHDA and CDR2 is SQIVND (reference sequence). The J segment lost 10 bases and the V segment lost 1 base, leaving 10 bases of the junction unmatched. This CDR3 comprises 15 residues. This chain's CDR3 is CASSIVSGTSREQFF. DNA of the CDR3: TGTGCCAGTAGTATAGTGAGCGGGACGTCTCGGGAGCAGTTCTTC.

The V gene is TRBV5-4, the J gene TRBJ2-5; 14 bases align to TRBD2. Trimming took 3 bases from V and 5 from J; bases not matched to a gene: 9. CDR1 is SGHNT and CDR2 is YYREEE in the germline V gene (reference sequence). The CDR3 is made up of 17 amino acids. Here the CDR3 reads CASSYGTSGSRRETQYF. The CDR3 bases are TGTGCCAGCAGCTACGGGACTAGCGGGAGCAGGAGGGAGACCCAGTACTTC.

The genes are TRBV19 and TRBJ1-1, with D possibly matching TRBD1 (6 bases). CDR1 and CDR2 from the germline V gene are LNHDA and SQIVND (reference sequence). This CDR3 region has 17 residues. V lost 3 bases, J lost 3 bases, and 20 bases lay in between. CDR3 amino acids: CASSIWTPGAGDTEAFF. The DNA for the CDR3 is TGTGCCAGTAGTATCTGGACCCCAGGGGCGGGAGACACTGAAGCTTTCTTT.

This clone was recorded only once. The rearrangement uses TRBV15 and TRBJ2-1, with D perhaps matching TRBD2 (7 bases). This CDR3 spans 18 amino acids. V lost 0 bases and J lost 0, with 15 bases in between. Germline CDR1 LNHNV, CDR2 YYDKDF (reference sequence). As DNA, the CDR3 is TGTGCCACCAGCAGAGATCCCCCGGGGGGCTGCTCCTACAATGAGCAGTTCTTC. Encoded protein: CATSRDPPGGCSYNEQFF. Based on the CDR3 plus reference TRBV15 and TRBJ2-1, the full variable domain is DAMVIQNPRYQVTQFGKPVTLSCSQTLNHNVMYWYQQKSSQAPKLLFHYYDKDFNNEADTPDNFQSRRPNTSFCFLDIRSPGLGDTAMYLCATSRDPPGGCSYNEQFFGPGTRLTVL.

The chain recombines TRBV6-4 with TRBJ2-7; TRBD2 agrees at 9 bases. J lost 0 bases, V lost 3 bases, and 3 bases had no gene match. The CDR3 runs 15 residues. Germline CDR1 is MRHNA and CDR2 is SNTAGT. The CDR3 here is CASSESSGTSYEQYF. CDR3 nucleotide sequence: TGTGCCAGCAGTGAGTCTAGCGGGACCTCCTACGAGCAGTACTTC.

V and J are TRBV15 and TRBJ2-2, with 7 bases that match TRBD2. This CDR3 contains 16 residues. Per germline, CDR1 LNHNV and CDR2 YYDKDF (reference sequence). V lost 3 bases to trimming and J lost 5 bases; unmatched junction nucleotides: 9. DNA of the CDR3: TGTGCCACCAGCAGGTCTTCTAGCGGAGAGACCGGGGAGCTGTTTTTT. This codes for CATSRSSSGETGELFF.

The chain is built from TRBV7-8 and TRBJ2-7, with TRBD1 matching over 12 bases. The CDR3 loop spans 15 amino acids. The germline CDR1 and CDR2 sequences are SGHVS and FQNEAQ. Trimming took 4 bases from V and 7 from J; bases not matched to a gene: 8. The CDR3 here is CASSSPGQGAGEQYF. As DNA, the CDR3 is TGTGCCAGCAGCTCACCGGGACAGGGGGCAGGAGAGCAGTACTTC.

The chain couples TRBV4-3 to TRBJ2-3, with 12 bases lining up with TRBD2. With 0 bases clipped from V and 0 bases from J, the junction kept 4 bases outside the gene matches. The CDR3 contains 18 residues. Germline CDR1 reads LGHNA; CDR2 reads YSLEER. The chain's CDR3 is CASSQDGLAGSSTDTQYF. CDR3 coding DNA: TGCGCCAGCAGCCAAGACGGACTAGCGGGATCTAGCACAGATACGCAGTATTTT.

The CDR3 DNA follows: TGTGCCAGCAGCCCTTCATCAAAGCGGGACCACTACGAGCAGTACTTC. Protein sequence: CASSPSSKRDHYEQYF. The chain links TRBV14 to TRBJ2-7; 7 nucleotides align to TRBD2. Germline values: CDR1 SGHDN, CDR2 FVKESK. Trimming removed 4 bases from V and 3 bases from J; junction bases left unmatched: 12. This CDR3 is built from 16 residues.

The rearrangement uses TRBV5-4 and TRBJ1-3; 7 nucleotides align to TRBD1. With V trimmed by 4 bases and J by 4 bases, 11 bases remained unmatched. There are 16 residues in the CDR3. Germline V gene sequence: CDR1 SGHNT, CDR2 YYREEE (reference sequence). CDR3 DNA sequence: TGTGCCAGCAGCCCGGACGGACAGGAGATCGGAAACACCATATATTTT. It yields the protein CASSPDGQEIGNTIYF.

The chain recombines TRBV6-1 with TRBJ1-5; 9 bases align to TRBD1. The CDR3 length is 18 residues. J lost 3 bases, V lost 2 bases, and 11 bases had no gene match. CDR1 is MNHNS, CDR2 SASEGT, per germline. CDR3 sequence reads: CASSEIGQGRTLNQPQHF. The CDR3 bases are TGTGCCAGCAGTGAAATAGGACAGGGGAGAACCCTCAATCAGCCCCAGCATTTT.

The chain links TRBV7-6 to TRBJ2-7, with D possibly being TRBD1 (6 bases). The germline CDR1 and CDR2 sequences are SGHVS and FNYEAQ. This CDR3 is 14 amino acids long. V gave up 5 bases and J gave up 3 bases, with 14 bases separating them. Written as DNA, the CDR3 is TGTGCCAGCAGCGAGAGGGACACGGGCTACGAGCAGTACTTC. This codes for CASSERDTGYEQYF.

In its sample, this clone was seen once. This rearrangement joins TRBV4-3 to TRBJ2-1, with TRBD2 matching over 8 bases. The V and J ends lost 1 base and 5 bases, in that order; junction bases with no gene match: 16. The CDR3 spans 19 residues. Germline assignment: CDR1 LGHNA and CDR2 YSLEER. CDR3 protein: CASSQVWDGRANMDNEQFF. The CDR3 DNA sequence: TGCGCCAGCAGCCAAGTGTGGGACGGGAGGGCGAATATGGACAATGAGCAGTTCTTC.

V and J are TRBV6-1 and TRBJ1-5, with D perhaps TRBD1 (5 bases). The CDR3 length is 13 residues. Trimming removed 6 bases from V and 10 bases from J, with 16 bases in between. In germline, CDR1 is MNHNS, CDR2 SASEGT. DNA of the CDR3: TGTGCCAGCAGGGGATTAAGGGGCGTCCCCCAGCATTTT. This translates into CASRGLRGVPQHF.

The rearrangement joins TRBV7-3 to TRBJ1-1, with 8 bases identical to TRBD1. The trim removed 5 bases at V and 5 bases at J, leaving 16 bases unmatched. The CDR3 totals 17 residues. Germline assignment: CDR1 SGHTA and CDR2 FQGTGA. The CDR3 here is CASSPATTPDRGTEAFF. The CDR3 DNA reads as TGTGCCAGCAGCCCAGCCACGACCCCTGACAGGGGAACTGAAGCTTTCTTT.

The CDR3 loop is CASSLGLAVSYEQYF. The DNA for the CDR3 is TGTGCCAGCAGCTTGGGACTAGCGGTCTCCTACGAGCAGTACTTC. The V call is TRBV13, the J call TRBJ2-5; 11 nucleotides match TRBD2. Gene TRBJ2-7 matches the end of the DNA better, so the J call may be wrong. Looked up from germline, CDR1 is PRHDT and CDR2 is FYEKMQ (reference sequence). The CDR3 contains 15 residues.

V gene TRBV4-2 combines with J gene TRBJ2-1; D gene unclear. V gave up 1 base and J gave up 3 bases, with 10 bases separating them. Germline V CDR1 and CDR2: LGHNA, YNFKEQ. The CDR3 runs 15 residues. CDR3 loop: CASSQGCRHYNEQFF. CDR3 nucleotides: TGTGCCAGCAGCCAAGGCTGCAGGCACTACAATGAGCAGTTCTTC.

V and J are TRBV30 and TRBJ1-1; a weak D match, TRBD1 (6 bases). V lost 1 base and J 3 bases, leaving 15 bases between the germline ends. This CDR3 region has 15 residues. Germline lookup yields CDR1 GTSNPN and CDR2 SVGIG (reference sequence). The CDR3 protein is CAWSDTGPWDTEAFF. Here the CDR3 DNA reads TGTGCCTGGAGTGATACAGGGCCCTGGGACACTGAAGCTTTCTTT.

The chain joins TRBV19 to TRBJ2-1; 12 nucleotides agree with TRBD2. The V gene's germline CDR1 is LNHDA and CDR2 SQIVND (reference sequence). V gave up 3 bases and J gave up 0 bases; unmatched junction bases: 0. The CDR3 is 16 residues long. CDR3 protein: CASSMTSGSSYNEQFF. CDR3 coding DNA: TGTGCCAGTAGTATGACTAGCGGGAGCTCCTACAATGAGCAGTTCTTC.

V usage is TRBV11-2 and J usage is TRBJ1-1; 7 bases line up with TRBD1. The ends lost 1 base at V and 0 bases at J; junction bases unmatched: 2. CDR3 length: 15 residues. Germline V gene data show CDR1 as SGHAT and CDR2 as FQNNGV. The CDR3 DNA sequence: TGTGCCAGCAGCTTAGCGACAGGGATGAACACTGAAGCTTTCTTT. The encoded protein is CASSLATGMNTEAFF. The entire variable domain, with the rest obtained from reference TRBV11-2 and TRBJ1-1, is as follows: EAGVAQSPRYKIIEKRQSVAFWCNPISGHATLYWYQQILGQGPKLLIQFQNNGVVDDSQLPKDRFSAERLKGVDSTLKIQPAKLEDSAVYLCASSLATGMNTEAFFGQGTRLTVV.

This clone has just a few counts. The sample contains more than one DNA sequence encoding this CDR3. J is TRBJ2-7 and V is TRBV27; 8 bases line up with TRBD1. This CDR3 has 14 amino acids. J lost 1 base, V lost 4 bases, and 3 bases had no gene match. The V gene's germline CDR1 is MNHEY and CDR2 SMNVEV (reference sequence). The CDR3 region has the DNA TGTGCCAGCAGTTCAAGGGACAGGTCCTACGAGCAGTACTTC. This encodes CASSSRDRSYEQYF.

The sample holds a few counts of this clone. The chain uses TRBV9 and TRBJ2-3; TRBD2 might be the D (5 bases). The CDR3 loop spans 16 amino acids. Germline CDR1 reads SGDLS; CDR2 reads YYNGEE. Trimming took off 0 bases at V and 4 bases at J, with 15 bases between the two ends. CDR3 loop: CASSVGGTRRADTQYF. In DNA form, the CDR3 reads TGTGCCAGCAGCGTAGGGGGAACTAGGCGTGCAGATACGCAGTATTTT.

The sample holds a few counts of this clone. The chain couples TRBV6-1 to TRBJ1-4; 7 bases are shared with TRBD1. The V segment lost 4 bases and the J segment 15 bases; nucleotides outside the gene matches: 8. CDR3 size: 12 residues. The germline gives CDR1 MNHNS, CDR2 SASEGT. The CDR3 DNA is TGTGCCAGCAGTGGGGACAGATGCCTAATGTTTTTT. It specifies CASSGDRCLMFF.

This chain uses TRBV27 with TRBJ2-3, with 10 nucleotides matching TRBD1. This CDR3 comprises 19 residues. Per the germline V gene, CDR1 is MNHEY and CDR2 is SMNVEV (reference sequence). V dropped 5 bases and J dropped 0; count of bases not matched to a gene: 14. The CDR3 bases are TGTGCCAGCAGTATGACAGGGGGCCAACTTACGGGGAGCACAGATACGCAGTATTTT. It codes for CASSMTGGQLTGSTDTQYF.

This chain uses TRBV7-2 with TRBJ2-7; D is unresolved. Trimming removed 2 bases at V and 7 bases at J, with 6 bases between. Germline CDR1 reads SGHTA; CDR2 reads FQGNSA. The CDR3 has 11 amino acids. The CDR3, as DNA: TGTGCCAGCAGCTTAAGGAGTGAGCAGTACTTC. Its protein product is CASSLRSEQYF.

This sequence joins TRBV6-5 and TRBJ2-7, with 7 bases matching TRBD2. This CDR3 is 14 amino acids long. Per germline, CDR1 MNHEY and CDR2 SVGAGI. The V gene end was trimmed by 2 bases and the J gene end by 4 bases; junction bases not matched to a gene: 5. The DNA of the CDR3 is TGTGCCAGCAGTTACCCCCGCGGGAGTTACGAGCAGTACTTC. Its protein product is CASSYPRGSYEQYF.

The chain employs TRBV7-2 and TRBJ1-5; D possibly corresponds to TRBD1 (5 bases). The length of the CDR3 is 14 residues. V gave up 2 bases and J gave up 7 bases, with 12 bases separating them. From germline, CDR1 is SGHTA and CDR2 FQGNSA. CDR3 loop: CASSLQGFAQPQHF. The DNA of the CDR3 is TGTGCCAGCAGCTTACAGGGTTTTGCGCAGCCCCAGCATTTT.

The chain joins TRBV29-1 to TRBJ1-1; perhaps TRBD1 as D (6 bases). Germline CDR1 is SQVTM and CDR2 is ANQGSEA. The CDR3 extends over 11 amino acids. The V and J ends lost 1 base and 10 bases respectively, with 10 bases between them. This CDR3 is CSVEGGRRAFF. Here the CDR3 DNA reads TGCAGCGTTGAAGGGGGGCGACGAGCTTTCTTT.